Shown below are 29 T cell receptor beta chains from a single sample sequenced in a study of blood T cell repertoires in COVID-19. This table comes from immunoSEQ multiplex PCR, and its TCRdb copy is limited to in-frame clones, with some not included. The sample lists approximately 58,000 clones, 84% seen once, with 5.6% in the top ten. The sequenced material came from peripheral blood. The source of these receptors is a woman between 55 and 75 years old with acute or convalescent COVID-19.

The J gene is TRBJ1-1, the V gene TRBV5-5; weak D call: TRBD1 (6 bases). CDR1 and CDR2 (germline): SGHKS, YYEKEE (reference sequence). This CDR3 has 14 residues. The germline V and J ends were trimmed by 4 bases and 4 bases, with 14 bases remaining between them. CDR3 sequence reads: CASSGGGGSTEAFF. The CDR3 nucleotides read TGTGCCAGCAGCGGGGGCGGGGGAAGCACTGAAGCTTTCTTT.

The J gene is TRBJ1-5, the V gene TRBV6-4, with 7 bases matching TRBD1. Germline CDR1 reads MRHNA; CDR2 reads SNTAGT. This CDR3 is 17 amino acids long. V shed 3 bases, J shed 5 bases, and the junction held 13 bases outside the gene matches. The CDR3 region has the DNA TGTGCCAGCAGTGATCCCCGGGACAGCTTGAACTATCAGCCCCAGCATTTT. It is translated as CASSDPRDSLNYQPQHF.

V and J are TRBV29-1 and TRBJ1-6, with D possibly being TRBD1 (5 bases). The CDR3 runs 13 residues. V was pared by 7 bases and J by 8 bases, with 15 bases between. Germline V gene data show CDR1 as SQVTM and CDR2 as ANQGSEA. CDR3 residues: CSARPDSDSPLHF. The CDR3 DNA sequence: TGCAGCGCTAGACCCGACAGTGATTCACCCCTCCACTTT.

The chain uses TRBV6-5 and TRBJ1-4, with no clear D. The V end was cut by 7 bases, the J end by 4 bases, with 10 bases between. This CDR3 has 13 residues. Germline-derived CDR1 and CDR2 are MNHEY and SVGAGI. The CDR3 loop reads CASKNTLNEKLFF. For the CDR3, the DNA is TGTGCCAGCAAGAACACCCTTAATGAAAAACTGTTTTTT.

The chain recombines TRBV24-1 with TRBJ1-5; 9 nucleotides match TRBD1. Germline-derived CDR1 and CDR2 are KGHDR and SFDVKD. The V gene end was trimmed by 6 bases and the J gene end by 3 bases; junction bases not matched to a gene: 5. This CDR3 spans 15 amino acids. The CDR3, as DNA: TGTGCCACCAGTTCGGGACAGGGCATCAATCAGCCCCAGCATTTT. Its protein is CATSSGQGINQPQHF.

J is TRBJ2-3 and V is TRBV24-1, with TRBD2 identical over 15 bases. With V trimmed by 2 bases and J by 6 bases, 8 bases remained unmatched. This CDR3 comprises 18 residues. CDR1 is KGHDR and CDR2 is SFDVKD in the germline V gene. CDR3 in amino acids: CATSDSGLAGGQADTQYF. CDR3 coding DNA: TGTGCCACCAGTGATTCCGGACTAGCGGGGGGGCAGGCGGATACGCAGTATTTT.

The genes are TRBV3-1 (or the pseudogene TRBV3-2) and TRBJ2-3, with 10 nucleotides matching TRBD2. Trimming took 3 bases from V and 6 from J; bases not matched to a gene: 3. The CDR3 has 14 amino acids. CDR1 and CDR2 from the germline V gene are LGHDT and YNNKEL (reference sequence). In nucleotides, the CDR3 is TGTGCCAGCAGCCACGGAGCGGGGGGGGATACGCAGTATTTT. It codes for CASSHGAGGDTQYF.

V usage is TRBV2 and J usage is TRBJ1-4; the D gene is possibly TRBD1 (5 bases). Germline lookup yields CDR1 SNHLY and CDR2 FYNNEI. The CDR3 is 14 amino acids. Deletions cut 6 bases from V and 6 bases from J, with 14 bases between. The CDR3 is CASSPTGLDEKLFF. The CDR3 nucleotides are TGTGCCAGCAGCCCTACAGGATTGGATGAAAAACTGTTTTTT.

The table lists this clone with a count of one. The CDR3 sequence: CASSVPAGERGNIQYF. DNA for the CDR3: TGTGCCAGCAGTGTACCAGCGGGGGAGCGGGGAAACATTCAGTACTTC. The gene calls are TRBV2 and TRBJ2-4; 8 bases match TRBD2. Germline values: CDR1 SNHLY, CDR2 FYNNEI. The CDR3 runs 16 residues. The V gene end was trimmed by 4 bases and the J gene end by 6 bases; junction bases not matched to a gene: 11.

This chain links TRBV24-1 with TRBJ1-2, with D unresolved. Trimming took 4 bases from V and 10 from J, leaving 18 bases between them. Per the germline V gene, CDR1 is KGHDR and CDR2 is SFDVKD. The CDR3 spans 14 residues. The CDR3 is CATSDPRTPVNYTF. CDR3 bases: TGTGCCACCAGTGACCCTAGGACTCCGGTCAACTACACCTTC.

The rearrangement joins TRBV6-5 to TRBJ1-3; 7 nucleotides agree with TRBD1. Germline loops: CDR1 MNHEY, CDR2 SVGAGI. V gave up 7 bases and J gave up 0 bases; unmatched junction bases: 6. The CDR3 has 15 residues. The chain's CDR3 is CASTMTGSSGNTIYF. The CDR3 DNA is TGTGCCAGCACCATGACAGGGAGCTCTGGAAACACCATATATTTT.

V gene TRBV2 combines with J gene TRBJ1-6; D may be TRBD1 (6 bases). CDR3 length equals 14 residues. Per the germline V gene, CDR1 is SNHLY and CDR2 is FYNNEI. The CDR3 protein is CAVQGALDNSPLHF. DNA for the CDR3: TGTGCAGTACAGGGCGCCTTGGATAATTCACCCCTCCACTTT.

A remark on this clone: Other nucleotide sequences from this sample produce the same CDR3. The rearrangement joins TRBV12-3 or TRBV12-4 to TRBJ1-1; 9 bases match TRBD1. The V gene end was trimmed by 3 bases and the J gene end by 6 bases; junction bases not matched to a gene: 2. The CDR3 extends over 13 amino acids. The CDR3 sequence: CASSLTGGAEAFF. CDR3 nucleotides: TGTGCCAGCAGTTTGACAGGGGGGGCTGAAGCTTTCTTT.

The V gene is TRBV10-1, the J gene TRBJ2-3, with 9 bases matching TRBD1. Germline-derived CDR1 and CDR2 are WNHNN and SYGVQD (reference sequence). V shed 6 bases and J 4 bases; nucleotides not matched to a gene: 11. The CDR3 is 16 residues long. The CDR3 protein is CASSDTGGVGPDTQYF. CDR3 bases: TGCGCCAGCAGCGATACAGGGGGCGTAGGTCCAGATACGCAGTATTTT.

The gene calls are TRBV7-6 and TRBJ1-4, with a possible D match to TRBD1 (5 bases). CDR1 and CDR2 from the germline V gene are SGHVS and FNYEAQ. V dropped 0 bases and J dropped 3 bases, with 11 bases sitting between them. This CDR3 is 16 amino acids long. The CDR3 region has the DNA TGTGCCAGCAGCTTAGCGCTATCGGGGGCTAATGAAAAACTGTTTTTT. Translating it yields CASSLALSGANEKLFF.

CDR3 region: CASSQEGGQAHSRYNEQFF. Written as DNA, the CDR3 is TGTGCCAGCAGCCAAGAGGGGGGACAGGCCCATTCCCGATACAATGAGCAGTTCTTC. The chain uses TRBV14 and TRBJ2-1; 8 positions agree with TRBD1. Germline V gives CDR1 SGHDN, CDR2 FVKESK. V shed 0 bases, J shed 4 bases, and the junction held 14 bases outside the gene matches. This CDR3 comprises 19 residues.

V gene TRBV7-9 combines with J gene TRBJ1-1, with TRBD1 identical over 8 bases. J was trimmed by 4 bases and V by 4 bases; bases with no gene match: 5. The CDR3 loop spans 14 amino acids. Germline V gene sequence: CDR1 SEHNR, CDR2 FQNEAQ (reference sequence). For the CDR3, the DNA is TGTGCCAGCAGCTCACAGGACAGGGCCACTGAAGCTTTCTTT. This sequence encodes CASSSQDRATEAFF.

The genes are TRBV29-1 and TRBJ1-1, with 8 bases lining up with TRBD1. This CDR3 contains 13 residues. Trimming cost V 8 bases and J 1 base; bases outside gene matches: 6. Per the germline V gene, CDR1 is SQVTM and CDR2 is ANQGSEA. This chain's CDR3 is CSPETGENTEAFF. The CDR3 DNA sequence: TGCAGCCCCGAGACAGGGGAGAACACTGAAGCTTTCTTT.

This clone appeared a single time. The chain combines TRBV7-3 with TRBJ2-5; D is perhaps TRBD2 (6 bases). The CDR3 has 15 residues. The germline V and J ends were trimmed by 7 bases and 2 bases, with 17 bases remaining between them. Germline V gene lookup returns CDR1 SGHTA and CDR2 FQGTGA. The CDR3 spells CASIGGPGRQETQYF. The CDR3 region has the DNA TGTGCCAGCATTGGAGGGCCAGGGAGACAAGAGACCCAGTACTTC. The whole variable domain, filled in from reference TRBV7-3 and TRBJ2-5, reads GAGVSQTPSNKVTEKGKYVELRCDPISGHTALYWYRQSLGQGPEFLIYFQGTGAADDSGLPNDRFFAVRPEGSVSTLKIQRTERGDSAVYLCASIGGPGRQETQYFGPGTRLLVL.

This clone was seen only a few times. The chain is built from TRBV7-6 and TRBJ2-7; 9 bases agree with TRBD1. V lost 2 bases, J lost 0 bases, and 14 bases stayed unmatched. This CDR3 is 19 amino acids long. Per germline, CDR1 SGHVS and CDR2 FNYEAQ. CDR3 bases: TGTGCCAGCAGCTTAAGGACCCTACAGGGGGCCCTCGACTCCTACGAGCAGTACTTC. Its protein is CASSLRTLQGALDSYEQYF.

The table lists this clone with a few counts. The V and J genes are TRBV5-1 and TRBJ2-7; D is undetermined. Trimming took 3 bases from V and 1 from J, leaving 8 bases between them. The CDR3 totals 13 residues. Germline lookup yields CDR1 SGHRS and CDR2 YFSETQ. The CDR3 nucleotides are TGCGCCAGCAGCTCTACAGAGTCCTACGAGCAGTACTTC. The encoded protein is CASSSTESYEQYF.

This clone is a singleton in its sample. The V and J genes are TRBV9 and TRBJ1-2, with D hard to call. The V end was cut by 0 bases, the J end by 0 bases, with 3 bases between. The CDR3 contains 13 residues. Per germline, CDR1 SGDLS and CDR2 YYNGEE. The CDR3 protein is CASSVDTNYGYTF. DNA of the CDR3: TGTGCCAGCAGCGTAGACACTAACTATGGCTACACCTTC.

This clone occurred once. The gene calls are TRBV4-1 and TRBJ2-7, with D possibly matching TRBD1 (5 bases). The CDR3 runs to 13 residues. The ends were cut back, 3 bases at V and 4 bases at J, with 10 bases in the middle. The germline V gene encodes CDR1 MGHRA and CDR2 YSYEKL. The CDR3 sequence: CASSHEDMYEQYF. The CDR3 DNA follows: TGCGCCAGCAGCCACGAGGACATGTACGAGCAGTACTTC.

The rearrangement uses TRBV18 and TRBJ2-7; 8 bases align to TRBD2. With V trimmed by 0 bases and J by 2 bases, 6 bases remained unmatched. The CDR3 totals 16 residues. Germline V gives CDR1 KGHSH, CDR2 LQKENI. Written as DNA, the CDR3 is TGTGCCAGCTCACCACCCGGGGGGGCCTTACCCTACGAGCAGTACTTC. It specifies CASSPPGGALPYEQYF. The whole variable domain, remainder taken from reference TRBV18 and TRBJ2-7, is NAGVMQNPRHLVRRRGQEARLRCSPMKGHSHVYWYRQLPEEGLKFMVYLQKENIIDESGMPKERFSAEFPKEGPSILRIQQVVRGDSAAYFCASSPPGGALPYEQYFGPGTRLTVT.

This clone was observed a few times. The CDR3 is CASSVTEMGELFF. The CDR3 DNA is TGTGCCAGCAGCGTAACAGAGATGGGGGAGCTGTTTTTT. The chain couples TRBV9 to TRBJ2-2, with no clear D. The length of the CDR3 is 13 residues. Trimming removed 1 base at V and 8 bases at J, with 9 bases between. In germline, CDR1 is SGDLS, CDR2 YYNGEE.

This rearrangement joins TRBV6-5 to TRBJ1-6; no reliable D call. The germline V and J ends were trimmed by 6 bases and 9 bases, with 15 bases remaining between them. The CDR3 spans 14 residues. CDR1 and CDR2 from the germline V gene are MNHEY and SVGAGI. Here the CDR3 DNA reads TGTGCCAGCAGCCTCGCCCAAATCGGTTCACCCCTCCACTTT. Residues: CASSLAQIGSPLHF.

This sequence joins TRBV19 and TRBJ1-5, with 7 bases lining up with TRBD1. V shed 7 bases and J 7 bases; nucleotides not matched to a gene: 10. From germline, CDR1 is LNHDA and CDR2 SQIVND (reference sequence). The CDR3 contains 14 residues. CDR3: CASIPRGMGQPQHF. CDR3 in DNA: TGTGCCAGTATCCCCAGGGGGATGGGACAGCCCCAGCATTTT.

A word on this clone: This same CDR3 is encoded by further DNA sequences in the sample. The chain links TRBV20-1 to TRBJ1-2; D ambiguous. The CDR3 length is 11 residues. Germline CDR1 is DFQATT and CDR2 is SNEGSKA (reference sequence). The ends were cut back, 3 bases at V and 6 bases at J, with 8 bases in the middle. This chain's CDR3 is CSASAGNGYTF. The DNA for the CDR3 is TGCAGTGCTAGCGCGGGGAATGGCTACACCTTC.

The gene calls are TRBV12-2 and TRBJ2-3; the table's D call TRBD2 went unverified against the DNA. TRBV12-2 corresponds to a pseudogene. The CDR3 sequence is 18 residues long. Here the CDR3 DNA reads TGTGCAAGTCGCTTCTCCGTAGCGGGGGGGCCGTTGGCAGATACGCAGTATTTT. Translated, it gives CASRFSVAGGPLADTQYF.